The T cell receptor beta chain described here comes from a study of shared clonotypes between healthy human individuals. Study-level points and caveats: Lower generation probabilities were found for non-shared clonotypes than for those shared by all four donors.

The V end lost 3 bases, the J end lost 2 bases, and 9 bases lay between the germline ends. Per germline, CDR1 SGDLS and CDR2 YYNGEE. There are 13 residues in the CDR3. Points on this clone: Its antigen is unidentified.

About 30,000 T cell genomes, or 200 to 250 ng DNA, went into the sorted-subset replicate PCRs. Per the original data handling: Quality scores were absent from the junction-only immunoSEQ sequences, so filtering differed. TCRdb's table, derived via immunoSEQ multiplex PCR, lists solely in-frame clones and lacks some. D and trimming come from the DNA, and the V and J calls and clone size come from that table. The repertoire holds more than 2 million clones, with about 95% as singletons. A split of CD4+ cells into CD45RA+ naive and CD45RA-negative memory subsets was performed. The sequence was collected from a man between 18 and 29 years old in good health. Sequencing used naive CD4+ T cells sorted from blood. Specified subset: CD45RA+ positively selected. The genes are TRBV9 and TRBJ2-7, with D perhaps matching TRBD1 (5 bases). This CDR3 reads CASSDIRAYEQYF. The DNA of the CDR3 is TGTGCCAGCAGCGACATCAGGGCCTACGAGCAGTACTTC.